This TCR beta chain was sequenced for a study of T cell responses to AZD1222 COVID-19 vaccine. Study observations and caveats: Among AZD1222 vaccinees, only 5 to 7 were seropositive at baseline. Unmutated variant regions are reportedly the target of nearly half of TCRs that are spike-specific. Clonal diversity was possibly underestimated; the donors were predominantly white British and more often female.

The table came from immunoSEQ multiplex PCR; TCRdb's copy has only in-frame clones and leaves some out. The table lists 150,000 or so clones, approximately 93% of them singletons. Deletions cut 3 bases from V and 6 bases from J, with 14 bases between. Per the germline V gene, CDR1 is SQVTM and CDR2 is ANQGSEA. The CDR3 contains 13 residues. This clone was detected a few times. Its target is not known. The chain employs TRBV29-1 and TRBJ1-1; D is possibly TRBD1 (5 bases). Sequences were derived from peripheral blood, sampled 28 days after the second AZD1222 dose. This clonotype originated in an adult who received the AZD1222 COVID-19 vaccine. CDR3 bases: TGCAGCGTTGAGGCAGGGCCATTTGCTGAAGCTTTCTTT. It translates to CSVEAGPFAEAFF.